This is a list of T cell receptor beta chains from one sample in a study of OX40 agonist ivuxolimab in advanced cancers. Repertoires were generated with immunoSEQ multiplex PCR, while TCRdb's copy carries only in-frame clones and drops some. The repertoire holds more than 100,000 clones, with about nine tenths as singletons. The material sequenced was CD4+ or CD8+ T cells sorted from blood, taken in a trial of the OX40 agonist ivuxolimab. These receptors originate from an adult with an advanced solid tumor such as melanoma, head and neck, liver or kidney cancer. The CDR3 runs from the conserved cysteine through the conserved F or W. A D gene is named only where the DNA matches it firmly. Clone size is shown for a subset of rows, as once, few, many or a class of expanded clone.

TRBJ2-2 | TRBV6-6 | TRBD1 | NA | TGTGCCAGCAGTTCCCCAGACAGGGGGACCGGGGAGCTGTTTTTT | CASSSPDRGTGELFF
TRBJ1-3 | TRBV28 | NA | NA | TGTGCCAGCACCCCCCTCGGCGCGGGGGGAAACACCATATATTTT | CASTPLGAGGNTIYF
TRBJ2-1 | TRBV18 | TRBD2 | NA | TGTGCCAGCTCAGGGACGGGCGGGAGTTCCTACAATGAGCAGTTCTTC | CASSGTGGSSYNEQFF
TRBJ2-2 | TRBV19 | TRBD2 | NA | TGTGCCGAACCTAAAAGCGGGAGGGCCGACACCGGGGAGCTGTTTTTT | CAEPKSGRADTGELFF
TRBJ2-3 | TRBV7-2 | NA | NA | TGTGCCAGCAGCTCTCACGAACCGACGGCAGATACGCAGTATTTT | CASSSHEPTADTQYF
TRBJ2-2 | TRBV5-4 | TRBD1 | NA | TGTGCCAGCAGCTCAGGGGGCGTCGCCGGGGAGCTGTTTTTT | CASSSGGVAGELFF
TRBJ2-4 | TRBV6-1 | NA | NA | TGTGCCAGCAGTGAAGCGCAGGCAGCCCAAAACATTCAGTACTTC | CASSEAQAAQNIQYF
TRBJ1-1 | TRBV19 | TRBD1 | NA | TGTGCCAGTAGTATGGACAGGAAAAACACTGAAGCTTTCTTT | CASSMDRKNTEAFF
TRBJ2-7 | TRBV27 | TRBD2 | NA | TGTGCCAGCAGTTTAACCTTAGCGGGAGTGGGCTCCTACGAGCAGTACTTC | CASSLTLAGVGSYEQYF
TRBJ2-7 | TRBV15 | TRBD2 | NA | TGTGCCACCAGCAGACCCCTTCTAGCGGGAGTGTTGGGGGAGCAGTACTTC | CATSRPLLAGVLGEQYF
TRBJ2-2 | TRBV27 | TRBD2 | NA | TGTGCCAGCAGTTTTCGACTAGCGGGAGCGGGAACCGGGGAGCTGTTTTTT | CASSFRLAGAGTGELFF
TRBJ2-1 | TRBV15 | NA | NA | TGTGCCACCAGCAGAAGGGACTTTTTAGGCAATGAGCAGTTCTTC | CATSRRDFLGNEQFF
TRBJ2-7 | TRBV30 | NA | NA | TGTGCCTGGAGTGAGACAGCCTACGAGCAGTACTTC | CAWSETAYEQYF
TRBJ2-1 | TRBV28 | TRBD1 | NA | TGTGCCAGCAGTCCCGTGGGACAGTGGGTTTTGAATGAGCAGTTCTTC | CASSPVGQWVLNEQFF
TRBJ2-5 | TRBV5-4 | NA | NA | TGTGCCAGCAGCCTCCCGAGGGGGGCCCAGTACTTC | CASSLPRGAQYF
TRBJ2-7 | TRBV19 | TRBD2 | few | TGTGCCAGTAGTTCGGGAGCGGGAGAGTTCGAGCAGTACTTC | CASSSGAGEFEQYF
TRBJ1-5 | TRBV15 | TRBD1 | NA | TGTGCCACCAGCAGATCGGACGGGGACAGGGAGGGGTTGTATCAGCCCCAGCATTTT | CATSRSDGDREGLYQPQHF
TRBJ2-5 | TRBV7-2 | NA | NA | TGTGCCAGCAGCTTACGGTGGGGAGAGACCCAGTACTTC | CASSLRWGETQYF
TRBJ2-1 | TRBV29-1 | NA | NA | TGCAGCGTTGTATTCGGGTTCTCCTACAATGAGCAGTTCTTC | CSVVFGFSYNEQFF
TRBJ2-1 | TRBV5-3 | NA | NA | TGTGCCAGAAGCGGTAGCGTACTCAATGAGCAGTTCTTC | CARSGSVLNEQFF
TRBJ1-1 | TRBV5-1 | NA | NA | TGCGCCAGCAGCTTGGAGCCAGAGAACACTGAAGCTTTCTTT | CASSLEPENTEAFF
TRBJ2-2 | TRBV28 | TRBD1 | NA | TGTGCCAGCAGCCCCCTGGGACAGGGCCCGAACACCGGGGAGCTGTTTTTT | CASSPLGQGPNTGELFF
TRBJ1-6 | TRBV9 | NA | once | TGTGCCAGCAGCGTAGGGGCAGGGCGAGGTAATTCACCCCTCCACTTT | CASSVGAGRGNSPLHF
TRBJ2-7 | TRBV28 | TRBD1 | NA | TGTGCCAGCAGTTTCGGGGACAGGGACCGCGAGCAGTACTTC | CASSFGDRDREQYF
TRBJ1-1 | TRBV7-2 | NA | NA | TGTGCCAGCAGCTTAGATTACAGTATGAACACTGAAGCTTTCTTT | CASSLDYSMNTEAFF
TRBJ1-2 | TRBV5-1 | NA | NA | TGCGCCAGCAGCTCGACAGGCGACTATGGCTACACCTTC | CASSSTGDYGYTF
TRBJ1-1 | TRBV6-5 | TRBD1 | NA | TGTGCCAGCACCGAACAGGGGCCAGCTTTCTTT | CASTEQGPAFF
TRBJ2-1 | TRBV4-3 | NA | NA | TGCGCCAGCAGCCAAGAGGGGTCGGTGAGTGAGCAGTTCTTC | CASSQEGSVSEQFF
TRBJ1-5 | TRBV2 | TRBD1 | NA | TGTGCCAGCAGCGGGACAGGGGTGGGTCAGCCCCAGCATTTT | CASSGTGVGQPQHF
TRBJ2-1 | TRBV7-9 | TRBD2 | NA | TGTGCCAGCAGCTTCCTAGCGGGAAAATTAAATGAGCAGTTCTTC | CASSFLAGKLNEQFF
TRBJ1-2 | TRBV5-6 | TRBD1 | NA | TGTGCCAGCAGCTCGGACAGGGCCACTCACTTCTTC | CASSSDRATHFF
TRBJ2-1 | TRBV11-2 | TRBD2 | NA | TGTGCCAGCAGCTTGGGAGCGGGAGTTTTTCTCTTC | CASSLGAGVFLF
TRBJ2-7 | TRBV9 | TRBD1 | NA | TGTGCCAGCAGCCCTACCGGGACAGGGGAATACGAGCAGTACTTC | CASSPTGTGEYEQYF
TRBJ1-1 | TRBV4-1 | TRBD1 | NA | TGCGCCAGCACCCCTAGGACAGGGAACACTGAAGCTTTCTTT | CASTPRTGNTEAFF
TRBJ1-2 | TRBV5-1 | NA | few | TGCGCCAGCAGTACGGGAGGTAGCTATGGCTACACCTTC | CASSTGGSYGYTF
TRBJ2-3 | TRBV11-3 | NA | NA | TGTGCCAGCAGCCATGGACAGTCCACAGATACGCAGTATTTT | CASSHGQSTDTQYF
TRBJ2-2 | TRBV19 | NA | NA | TGTGCCAGTAGTATAGAGCAGGGCGCCGGGGAGCTGTTTTTT | CASSIEQGAGELFF
TRBJ1-1 | TRBV10-1 | NA | NA | TGCGCCAGCAGTGAGGGGAGGTACACTGAAGCTTTCTTT | CASSEGRYTEAFF
TRBJ2-2 | TRBV2 | TRBD1 | NA | TGTGCCAGCAGTGGGGACAGTTGGAACACCGGGGAGCTGTTTTTT | CASSGDSWNTGELFF
TRBJ1-5 | TRBV7-2 | TRBD1 | NA | TGTGCCAGCAGCTTGATGGGACAGGGGGCAGGACAGCCCCAGCATTTT | CASSLMGQGAGQPQHF
TRBJ2-5 | TRBV5-1 | NA | NA | TGCGCCAGCGAGAACAATGCAGGGATGAAGACCCAGTACTTC | CASENNAGMKTQYF
TRBJ1-1 | TRBV5-1 | NA | NA | TGCGCCAGCAGCCCCAATGACAGGTTGAACACTGAAGCTTTCTTT | CASSPNDRLNTEAFF
TRBJ2-2 | TRBV2 | NA | NA | TGTGCCAGCAGTGAGTACACCGGGGAGCTGTTTTTT | CASSEYTGELFF
TRBJ1-2 | TRBV28 | TRBD1 | NA | TGTGCCAGCAGTCGGACCCGGACAGGGAACTATGGCTACACCTTC | CASSRTRTGNYGYTF
TRBJ1-5 | TRBV5-4 | NA | NA | TGTGCCAGCAGCTCCGGCGGGGGGGCGAGCTATCAGCCCCAGCATTTT | CASSSGGGASYQPQHF
TRBJ1-6 | TRBV5-4 | NA | once | TGTGCCAGCAGCCCTCGCGCTAACTCACCCCTCCACTTT | CASSPRANSPLHF
TRBJ1-2 | TRBV4-3 | TRBD1 | NA | TGCGCCAGCAGCCCACAGGGGAACTATGGCTACACCTTC | CASSPQGNYGYTF
TRBJ2-7 | TRBV10-3 | TRBD1 | NA | TGTGCCATCAGTGAGTCCAGTACAGGGGGCAACGAGCAGTACTTC | CAISESSTGGNEQYF
TRBJ2-7 | TRBV28 | NA | NA | TGTGCCAGCAGTCAATCCTACGAGCAGTACTTC | CASSQSYEQYF
TRBJ2-3 | TRBV13 | NA | NA | TGTGCCAGCAGCGTCACAGATACGCAGTATTTT | CASSVTDTQYF
TRBJ2-1 | TRBV7-3 | NA | NA | TGTGCCAGCAGCTTATACGAGTTGGGGAACAATGAGCAGTTCTTC | CASSLYELGNNEQFF
TRBJ1-2 | TRBV6-5 | NA | NA | TGTGCCACCCAATTCGGACAAAACCACTATGGCTACACCTTC | CATQFGQNHYGYTF
TRBJ2-7 | TRBV9 | TRBD1 | NA | TGTGCCAGCAGCCCTCTAGGGGACAGGGTGTACGAGCAGTACTTC | CASSPLGDRVYEQYF